This TCR beta chain derives from a study of CD8+ T cells in alopecia areata. As for treatment: oral pan-JAK inhibitor, 5-10 mg twice daily. From alopecia areata patients, lesional scalp punch biopsies and peripheral blood were collected. Points on this clone: As yet, its antigen is unknown.

Following extraction, RNA underwent reverse transcription to cDNA, which served as the sequencing template. TCRdb's table, derived via immunoSEQ multiplex PCR, lists solely in-frame clones and lacks some. The sample includes more than 110,000 clones, 45% to 60% of them seen just once. V dropped 5 bases and J dropped 6; count of bases not matched to a gene: 7. The CDR3 is 13 amino acids. CDR1 is SGHVS and CDR2 is FNYEAQ in the germline V gene. Study conclusions and caveats: Having just one nonresponder leaves the connection between baseline CD8+ expansion and response unresolved.

The receptor's source is a human donor with alopecia areata. Sequencing used CD8+ T cells sorted from blood, obtained at week 4, from a patient treated with tofacitinib. The J gene is TRBJ2-7, the V gene TRBV7-6; 7 bases align to TRBD1. The CDR3 protein is CASSPRQGFEQYF. CDR3 coding DNA: TGTGCCAGCAGCCCCCGACAGGGCTTCGAGCAGTACTTC. The complete variable domain, with remaining parts taken from reference TRBV7-6 and TRBJ2-7, reads GAGVSQSPRYKVTKRGQDVALRCDPISGHVSLYWYRQALGQGPEFLTYFNYEAQQDKSGLPNDRFSAERPEGSISTLTIQRTEQRDSAMYRCASSPRQGFEQYFGPGTRLTVT.